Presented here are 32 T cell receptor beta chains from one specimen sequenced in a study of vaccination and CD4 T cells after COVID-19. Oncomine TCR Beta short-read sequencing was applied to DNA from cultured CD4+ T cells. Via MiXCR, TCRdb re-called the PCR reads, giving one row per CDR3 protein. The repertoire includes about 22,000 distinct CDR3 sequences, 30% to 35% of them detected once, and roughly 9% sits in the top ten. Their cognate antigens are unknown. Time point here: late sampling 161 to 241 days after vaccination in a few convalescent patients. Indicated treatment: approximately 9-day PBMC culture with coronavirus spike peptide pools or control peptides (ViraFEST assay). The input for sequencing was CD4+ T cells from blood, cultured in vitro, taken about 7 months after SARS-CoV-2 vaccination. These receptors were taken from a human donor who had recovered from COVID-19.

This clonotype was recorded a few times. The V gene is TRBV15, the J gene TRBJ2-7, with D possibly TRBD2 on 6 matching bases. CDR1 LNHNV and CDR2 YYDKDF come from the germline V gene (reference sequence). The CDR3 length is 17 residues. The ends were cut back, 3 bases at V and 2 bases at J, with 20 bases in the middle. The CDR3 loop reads CATSSNLVWGLTYEQYF. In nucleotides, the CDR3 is TGTGCCACCAGCAGCAATTTGGTGTGGGGACTTACCTACGAGCAGTACTTC.

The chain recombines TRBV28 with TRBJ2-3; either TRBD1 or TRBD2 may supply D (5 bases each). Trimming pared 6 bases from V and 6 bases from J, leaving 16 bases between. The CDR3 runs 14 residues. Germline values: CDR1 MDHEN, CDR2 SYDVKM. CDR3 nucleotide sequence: TGTGCCAGCAGGCCGGGACCCTCACGCGATACGCAGTATTTT. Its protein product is CASRPGPSRDTQYF.

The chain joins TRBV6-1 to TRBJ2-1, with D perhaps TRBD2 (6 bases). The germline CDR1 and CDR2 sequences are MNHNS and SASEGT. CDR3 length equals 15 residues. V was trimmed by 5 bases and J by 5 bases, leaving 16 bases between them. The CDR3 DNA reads TGTGCCAGCAGTCCCGACGGGGGACTCCACAATGAGCAGTTCTTC. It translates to CASSPDGGLHNEQFF.

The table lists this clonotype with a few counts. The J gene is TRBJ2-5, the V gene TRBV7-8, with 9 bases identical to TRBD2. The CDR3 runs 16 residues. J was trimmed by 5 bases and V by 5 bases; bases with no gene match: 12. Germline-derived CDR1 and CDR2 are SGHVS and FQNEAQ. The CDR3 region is CASSPPTSGWGETQYF. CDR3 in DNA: TGTGCCAGCAGCCCGCCGACTAGCGGTTGGGGGGAGACCCAGTACTTC.

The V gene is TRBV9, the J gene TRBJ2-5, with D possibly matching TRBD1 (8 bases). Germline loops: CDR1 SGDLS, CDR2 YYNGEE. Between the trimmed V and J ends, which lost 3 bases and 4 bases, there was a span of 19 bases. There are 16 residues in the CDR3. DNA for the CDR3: TGTGCCAGCAGCGCCACCGGACAGGGCGGGGGAGAGACCCAGTACTTC. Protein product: CASSATGQGGGETQYF.

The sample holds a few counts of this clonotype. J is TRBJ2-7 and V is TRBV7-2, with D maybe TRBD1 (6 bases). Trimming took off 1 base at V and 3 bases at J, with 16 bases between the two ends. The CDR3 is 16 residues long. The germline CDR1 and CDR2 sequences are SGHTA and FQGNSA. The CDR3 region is CASSLVGQLQLYEQYF. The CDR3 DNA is TGTGCCAGCAGCTTAGTCGGACAGCTACAGCTCTACGAGCAGTACTTC.

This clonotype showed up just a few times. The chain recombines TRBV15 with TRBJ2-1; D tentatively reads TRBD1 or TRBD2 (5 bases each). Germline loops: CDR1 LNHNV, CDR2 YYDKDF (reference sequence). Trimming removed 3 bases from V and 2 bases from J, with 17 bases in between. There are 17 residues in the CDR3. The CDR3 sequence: CATSSRGGGRAYNEQFF. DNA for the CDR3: TGTGCCACCAGCAGCCGGGGCGGAGGTAGGGCCTACAATGAGCAGTTCTTC.

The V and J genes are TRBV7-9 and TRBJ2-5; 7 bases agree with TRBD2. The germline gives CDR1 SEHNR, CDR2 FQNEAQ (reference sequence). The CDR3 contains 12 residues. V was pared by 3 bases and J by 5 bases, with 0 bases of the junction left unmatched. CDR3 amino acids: CASSFGRETQYF. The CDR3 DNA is TGTGCCAGCAGCTTCGGGAGGGAGACCCAGTACTTC.

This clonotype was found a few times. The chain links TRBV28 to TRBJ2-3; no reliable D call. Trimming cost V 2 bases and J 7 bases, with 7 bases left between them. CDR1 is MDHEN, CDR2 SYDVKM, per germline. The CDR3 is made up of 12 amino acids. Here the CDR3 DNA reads TGTGCCAGCAGTTTACGACTCCATACGCAGTATTTT. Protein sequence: CASSLRLHTQYF. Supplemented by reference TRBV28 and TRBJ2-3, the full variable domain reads DVKVTQSSRYLVKRTGEKVFLECVQDMDHENMFWYRQDPGLGLRLIYFSYDVKMKEKGDIPEGYSVSREKKERFSLILESASTNQTSMYLCASSLRLHTQYFGPGTRLTVL.

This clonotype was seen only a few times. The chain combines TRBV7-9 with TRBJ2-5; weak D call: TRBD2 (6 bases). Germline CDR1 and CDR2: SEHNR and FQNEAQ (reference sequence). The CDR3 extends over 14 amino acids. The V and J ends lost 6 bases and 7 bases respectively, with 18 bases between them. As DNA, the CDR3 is TGTGCCAGCAGGCCCTCGGCGGGGTCGGGGACCCAGTACTTC. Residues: CASRPSAGSGTQYF.

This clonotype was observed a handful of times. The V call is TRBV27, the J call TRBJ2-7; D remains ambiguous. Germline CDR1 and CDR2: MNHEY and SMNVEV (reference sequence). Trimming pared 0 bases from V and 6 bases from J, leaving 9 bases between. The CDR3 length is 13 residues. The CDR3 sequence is CASSLSRATEQYF. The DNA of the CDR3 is TGTGCCAGCAGTTTATCACGGGCTACCGAGCAGTACTTC.

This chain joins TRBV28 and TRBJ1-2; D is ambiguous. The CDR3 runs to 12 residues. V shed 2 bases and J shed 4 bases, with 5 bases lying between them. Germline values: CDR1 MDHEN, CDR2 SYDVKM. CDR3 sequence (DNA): TGTGCCAGCAGTTTAGGGAGCTATGGCTACACCTTC. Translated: CASSLGSYGYTF.

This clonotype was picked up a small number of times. The CDR3 region has the DNA TGTGCCAGCAGCTCAGGACAGGGGGACTATGGCTACACCTTC. As protein: CASSSGQGDYGYTF. The chain links TRBV7-2 to TRBJ1-2; TRBD1 aligns across 10 bases. The CDR3 is 14 amino acids. With 4 bases clipped from V and 3 bases from J, the junction kept 2 bases outside the gene matches. The germline CDR1 and CDR2 sequences are SGHTA and FQGNSA. The variable domain in full, completed from reference TRBV7-2 and TRBJ1-2, reads GAGVSQSPSNKVTEKGKDVELRCDPISGHTALYWYRQSLGQGLEFLIYFQGNSAPDKSGLPSDRFSAERTGGSVSTLTIQRTQQEDSAVYLCASSSGQGDYGYTFGSGTRLTVV.

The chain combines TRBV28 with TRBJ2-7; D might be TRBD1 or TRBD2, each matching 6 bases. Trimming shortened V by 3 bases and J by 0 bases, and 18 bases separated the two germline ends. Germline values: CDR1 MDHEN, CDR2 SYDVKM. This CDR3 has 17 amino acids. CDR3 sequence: CASSLVALGGRSYEQYF. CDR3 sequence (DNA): TGTGCCAGCAGTTTGGTGGCCCTCGGGGGCCGCTCCTACGAGCAGTACTTC.

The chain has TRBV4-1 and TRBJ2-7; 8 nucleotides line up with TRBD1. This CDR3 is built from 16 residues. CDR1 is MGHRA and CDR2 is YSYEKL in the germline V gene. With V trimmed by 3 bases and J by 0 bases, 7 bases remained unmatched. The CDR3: CASSQGLGQGSYEQYF. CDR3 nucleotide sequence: TGCGCCAGCAGCCAGGGGCTTGGACAGGGCTCCTACGAGCAGTACTTC.

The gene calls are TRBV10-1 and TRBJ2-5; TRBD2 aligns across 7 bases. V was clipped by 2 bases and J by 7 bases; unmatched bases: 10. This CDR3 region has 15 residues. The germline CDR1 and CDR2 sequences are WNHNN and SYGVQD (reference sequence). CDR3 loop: CASSEDSAGAWTQYF. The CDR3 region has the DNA TGCGCCAGCAGTGAGGATTCTGCGGGAGCTTGGACCCAGTACTTC.

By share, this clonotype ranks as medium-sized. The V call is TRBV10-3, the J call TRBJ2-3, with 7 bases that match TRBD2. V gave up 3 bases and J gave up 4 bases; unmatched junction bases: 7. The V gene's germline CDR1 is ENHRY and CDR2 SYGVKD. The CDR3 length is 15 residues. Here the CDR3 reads CAISDRRESADTQYF. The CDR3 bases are TGTGCCATCAGTGATCGGCGGGAGAGTGCAGATACGCAGTATTTT.

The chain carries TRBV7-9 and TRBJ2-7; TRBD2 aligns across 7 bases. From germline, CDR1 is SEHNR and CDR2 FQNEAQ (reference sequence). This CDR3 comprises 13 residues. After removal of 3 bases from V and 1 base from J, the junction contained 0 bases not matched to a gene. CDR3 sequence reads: CASSLGLSYEQYF. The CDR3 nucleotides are TGTGCCAGCAGCTTGGGACTATCCTACGAGCAGTACTTC.

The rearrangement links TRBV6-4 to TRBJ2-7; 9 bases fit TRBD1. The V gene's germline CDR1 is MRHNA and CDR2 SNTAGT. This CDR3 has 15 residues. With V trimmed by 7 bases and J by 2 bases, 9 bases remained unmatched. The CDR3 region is CASTYAGTGTYEQYF. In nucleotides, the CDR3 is TGTGCCAGCACCTACGCCGGGACAGGGACCTACGAGCAGTACTTC.

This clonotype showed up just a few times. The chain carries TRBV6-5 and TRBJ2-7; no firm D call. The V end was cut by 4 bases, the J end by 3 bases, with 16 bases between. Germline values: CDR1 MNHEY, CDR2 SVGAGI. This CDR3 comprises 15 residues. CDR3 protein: CASSLQLDSIYEQYF. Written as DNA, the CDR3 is TGTGCCAGCAGTTTACAATTAGACTCGATCTACGAGCAGTACTTC.

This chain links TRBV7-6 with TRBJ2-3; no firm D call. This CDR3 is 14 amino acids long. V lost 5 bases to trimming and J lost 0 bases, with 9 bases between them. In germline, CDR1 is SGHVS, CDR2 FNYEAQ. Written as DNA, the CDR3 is TGTGCCAGCAGCAGGGTACCGAGCACAGATACGCAGTATTTT. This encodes CASSRVPSTDTQYF.

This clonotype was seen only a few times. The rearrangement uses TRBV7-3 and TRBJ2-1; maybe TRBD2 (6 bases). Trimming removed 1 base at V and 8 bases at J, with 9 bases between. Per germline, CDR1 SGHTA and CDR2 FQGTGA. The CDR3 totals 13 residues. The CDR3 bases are TGTGCCAGCAGCTTAATGTTAGCGGATGAGCAGTTCTTC. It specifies CASSLMLADEQFF.

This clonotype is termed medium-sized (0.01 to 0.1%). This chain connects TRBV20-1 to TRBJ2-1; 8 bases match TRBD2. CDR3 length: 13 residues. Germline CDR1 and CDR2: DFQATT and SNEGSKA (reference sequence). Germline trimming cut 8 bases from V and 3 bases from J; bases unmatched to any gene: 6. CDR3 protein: CSSLSGNYNEQFF. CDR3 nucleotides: TGCAGTTCCCTTAGCGGGAACTACAATGAGCAGTTCTTC.

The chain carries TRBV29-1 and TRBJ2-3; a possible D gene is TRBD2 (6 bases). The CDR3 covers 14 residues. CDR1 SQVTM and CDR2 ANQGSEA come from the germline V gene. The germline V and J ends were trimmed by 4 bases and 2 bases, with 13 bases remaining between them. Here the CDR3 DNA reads TGCAGCGTTGGAACGGGAGATCCCACAGATACGCAGTATTTT. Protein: CSVGTGDPTDTQYF.

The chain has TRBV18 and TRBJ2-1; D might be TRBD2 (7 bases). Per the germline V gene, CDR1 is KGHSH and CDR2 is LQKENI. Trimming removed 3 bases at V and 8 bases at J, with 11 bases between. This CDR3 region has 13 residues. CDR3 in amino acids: CASSPWGGDEQFF. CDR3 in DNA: TGTGCCAGCTCACCGTGGGGGGGCGATGAGCAGTTCTTC.

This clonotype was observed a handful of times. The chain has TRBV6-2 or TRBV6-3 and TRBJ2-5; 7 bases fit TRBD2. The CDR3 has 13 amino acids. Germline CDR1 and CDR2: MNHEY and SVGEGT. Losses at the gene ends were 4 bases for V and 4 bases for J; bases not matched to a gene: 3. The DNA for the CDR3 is TGTGCCAGCAGTTCCGCGGGAGCAGAGACCCAGTACTTC. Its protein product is CASSSAGAETQYF.

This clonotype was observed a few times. The CDR3 DNA is TGCAGTGCCACGACAGGACCACCCTACGAGCAGTACTTC. This translates into CSATTGPPYEQYF. V gene TRBV20-1 combines with J gene TRBJ2-7, with TRBD1 as a possible D gene (6 bases). Germline loops: CDR1 DFQATT, CDR2 SNEGSKA (reference sequence). V shed 6 bases and J shed 2 bases, with 14 bases lying between them. The CDR3 is 13 residues long.

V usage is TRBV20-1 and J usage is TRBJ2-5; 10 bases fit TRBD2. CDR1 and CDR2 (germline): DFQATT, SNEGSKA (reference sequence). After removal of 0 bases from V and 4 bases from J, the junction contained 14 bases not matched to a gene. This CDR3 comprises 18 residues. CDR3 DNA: TGCAGTGCTAGAGATTTGGACAGGGTCCTAGCGGGAGCAGAGACCCAGTACTTC. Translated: CSARDLDRVLAGAETQYF.

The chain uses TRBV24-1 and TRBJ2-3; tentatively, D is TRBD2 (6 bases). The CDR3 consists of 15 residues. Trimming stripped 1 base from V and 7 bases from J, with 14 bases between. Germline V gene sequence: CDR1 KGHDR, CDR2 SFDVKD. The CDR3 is CATSDLSHGGNTQYF. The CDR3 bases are TGTGCCACCAGTGATTTAAGTCATGGCGGGAATACGCAGTATTTT.

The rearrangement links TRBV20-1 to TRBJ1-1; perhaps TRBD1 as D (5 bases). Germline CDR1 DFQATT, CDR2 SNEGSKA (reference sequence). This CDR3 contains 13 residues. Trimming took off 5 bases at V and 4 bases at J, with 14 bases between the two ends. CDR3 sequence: CSAGGRGFTEAFF. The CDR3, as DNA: TGCAGTGCTGGGGGGAGGGGATTCACTGAAGCTTTCTTT.

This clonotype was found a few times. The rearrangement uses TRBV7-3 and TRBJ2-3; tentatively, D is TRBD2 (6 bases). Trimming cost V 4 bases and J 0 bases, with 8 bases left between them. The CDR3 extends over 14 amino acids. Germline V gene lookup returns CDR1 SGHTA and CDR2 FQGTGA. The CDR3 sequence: CASSWGLSTDTQYF. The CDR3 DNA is TGTGCCAGCAGCTGGGGACTTAGCACAGATACGCAGTATTTT.

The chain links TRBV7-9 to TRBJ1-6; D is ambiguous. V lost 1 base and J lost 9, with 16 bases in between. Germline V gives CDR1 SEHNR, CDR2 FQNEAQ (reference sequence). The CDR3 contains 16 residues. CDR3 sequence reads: CASSLVPGSEVSPLHF. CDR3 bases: TGTGCCAGCAGCTTAGTTCCGGGATCAGAAGTTTCACCCCTCCACTTT.